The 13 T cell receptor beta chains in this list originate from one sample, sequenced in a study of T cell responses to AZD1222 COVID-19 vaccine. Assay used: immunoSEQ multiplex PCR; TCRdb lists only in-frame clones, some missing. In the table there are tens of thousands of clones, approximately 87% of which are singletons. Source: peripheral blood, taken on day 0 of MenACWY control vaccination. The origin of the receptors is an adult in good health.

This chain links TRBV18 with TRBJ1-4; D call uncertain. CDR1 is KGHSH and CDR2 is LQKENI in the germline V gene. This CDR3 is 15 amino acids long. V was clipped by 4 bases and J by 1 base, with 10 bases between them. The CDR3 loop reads CASSLGGGTNEKLFF. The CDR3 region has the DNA TGTGCCAGCTCACTGGGAGGTGGAACTAATGAAAAACTGTTTTTT.

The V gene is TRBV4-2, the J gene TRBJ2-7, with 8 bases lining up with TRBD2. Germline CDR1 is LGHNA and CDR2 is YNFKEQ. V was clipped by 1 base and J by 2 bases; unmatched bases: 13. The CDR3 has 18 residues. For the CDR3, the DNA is TGTGCCAGCAGCCAAGGCGAACTCCGGGAGGGGGTGACCTACGAGCAGTACTTC. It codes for CASSQGELREGVTYEQYF.

DNA for the CDR3: TGTGCCAGCAGAGAGGGTTTGGGGAATTCACCCCTCCACTTT. This sequence encodes CASREGLGNSPLHF. The chain couples TRBV2 to TRBJ1-6, with D unclear. V was shortened by 6 bases and J by 7 bases, with 13 bases between the two germline ends. Germline V lookup: CDR1 SNHLY, CDR2 FYNNEI. This CDR3 contains 14 residues.

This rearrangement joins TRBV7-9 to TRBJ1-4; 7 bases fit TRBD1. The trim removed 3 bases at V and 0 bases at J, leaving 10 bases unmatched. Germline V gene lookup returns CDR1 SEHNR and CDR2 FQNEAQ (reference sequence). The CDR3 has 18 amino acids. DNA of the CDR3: TGTGCCAGCAGCTTCCTTGCAGGGGGTGTTGCAACTAATGAAAAACTGTTTTTT. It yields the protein CASSFLAGGVATNEKLFF.

CDR3 sequence: CASSYWEGQGWEKLFF. In nucleotides, the CDR3 is TGTGCCAGCAGTTACTGGGAGGGGCAGGGGTGGGAAAAACTGTTTTTT. The V gene is TRBV6-5, the J gene TRBJ1-4; D perhaps matches TRBD1 (6 bases). Germline V gives CDR1 MNHEY, CDR2 SVGAGI. V was clipped by 1 base and J by 8 bases, with 17 bases between them. The CDR3 length is 16 residues.

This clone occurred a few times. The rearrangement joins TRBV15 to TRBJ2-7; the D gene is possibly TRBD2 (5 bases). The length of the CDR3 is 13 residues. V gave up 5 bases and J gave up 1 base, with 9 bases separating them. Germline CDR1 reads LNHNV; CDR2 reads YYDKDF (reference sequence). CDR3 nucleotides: TGTGCCACCAGCCGGAGGTTTTCCTACGAGCAGTACTTC. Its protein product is CATSRRFSYEQYF. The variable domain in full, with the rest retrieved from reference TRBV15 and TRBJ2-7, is DAMVIQNPRYQVTQFGKPVTLSCSQTLNHNVMYWYQQKSSQAPKLLFHYYDKDFNNEADTPDNFQSRRPNTSFCFLDIRSPGLGDTAMYLCATSRRFSYEQYFGPGTRLTVT.

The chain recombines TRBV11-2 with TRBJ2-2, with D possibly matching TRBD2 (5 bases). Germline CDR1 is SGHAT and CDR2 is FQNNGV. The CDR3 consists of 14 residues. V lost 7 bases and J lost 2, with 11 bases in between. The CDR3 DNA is TGTGCCAGCACCAAAAGCGGTAACACCGGGGAGCTGTTTTTT. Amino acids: CASTKSGNTGELFF.

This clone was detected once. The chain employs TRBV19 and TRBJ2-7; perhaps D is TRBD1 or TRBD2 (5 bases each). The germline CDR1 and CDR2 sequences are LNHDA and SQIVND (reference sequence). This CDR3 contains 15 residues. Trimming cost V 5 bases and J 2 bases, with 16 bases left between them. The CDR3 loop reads CASSPWGSGAYEQYF. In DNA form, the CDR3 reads TGTGCCAGTAGTCCCTGGGGGTCTGGCGCCTACGAGCAGTACTTC.

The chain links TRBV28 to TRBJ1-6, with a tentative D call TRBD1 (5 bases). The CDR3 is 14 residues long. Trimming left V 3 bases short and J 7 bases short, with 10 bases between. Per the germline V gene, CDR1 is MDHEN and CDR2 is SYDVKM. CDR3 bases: TGTGCCAGCAGTTTCGGGGGGGAGAATTCACCCCTCCACTTT. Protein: CASSFGGENSPLHF.

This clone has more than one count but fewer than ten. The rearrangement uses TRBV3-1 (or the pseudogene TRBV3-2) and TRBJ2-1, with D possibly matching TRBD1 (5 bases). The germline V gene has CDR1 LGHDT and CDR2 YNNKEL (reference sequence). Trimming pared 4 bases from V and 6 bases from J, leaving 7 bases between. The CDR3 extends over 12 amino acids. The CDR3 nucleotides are TGTGCCAGCAGCCCGCAGGGCAATGAGCAGTTCTTC. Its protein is CASSPQGNEQFF.

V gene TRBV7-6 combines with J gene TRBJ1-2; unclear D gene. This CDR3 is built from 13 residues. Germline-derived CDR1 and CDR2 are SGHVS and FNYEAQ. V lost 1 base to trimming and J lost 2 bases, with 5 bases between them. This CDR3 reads CASSLVRNYGYTF. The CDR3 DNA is TGTGCCAGCAGCTTAGTACGGAACTATGGCTACACCTTC.

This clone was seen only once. CDR3 nucleotides: TGTGCCAGCAGCCACTCTAGCGAGTCCCCCTACAATGAGCAGTTCTTC. It codes for CASSHSSESPYNEQFF. The J gene is TRBJ2-1, the V gene TRBV3-1 (or the pseudogene TRBV3-2), with a weak D call TRBD2 (6 bases). Germline CDR1 LGHDT, CDR2 YNNKEL (reference sequence). The CDR3 length is 16 residues. Trimming removed 3 bases at V and 2 bases at J, with 14 bases between.

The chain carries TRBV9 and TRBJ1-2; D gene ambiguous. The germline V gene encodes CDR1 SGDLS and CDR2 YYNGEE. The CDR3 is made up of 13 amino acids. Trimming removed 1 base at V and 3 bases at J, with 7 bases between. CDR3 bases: TGTGCCAGCAGCGTACAGGAGGACTATGGCTACACCTTC. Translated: CASSVQEDYGYTF. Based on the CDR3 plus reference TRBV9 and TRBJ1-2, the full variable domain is DSGVTQTPKHLITATGQRVTLRCSPRSGDLSVYWYQQSLDQGLQFLIQYYNGEERAKGNILERFSAQQFPDLHSELNLSSLELGDSALYFCASSVQEDYGYTFGSGTRLTVV.